The clone carrying this TCR beta chain was counted a few times. The same CDR3 can be traced to other DNA sequences in this sample. In germline, CDR1 is SGHAT, CDR2 FQNNGV. This CDR3 has 15 amino acids. V was clipped by 1 base and J by 4 bases; unmatched bases: 4. This specimen belongs to a study of blood T cell repertoires in COVID-19. Study background: The United States, Italy and Spain supplied acute and convalescent COVID-19 samples.

Assay used: immunoSEQ multiplex PCR; TCRdb lists only in-frame clones, some missing. The sample lists approximately 62,000 clones; roughly 72% were seen once. What was sequenced was peripheral blood. The rearrangement links TRBV11-2 to TRBJ2-1; 7 bases agree with TRBD2. This TCR came from a woman in her 50s with active or convalescent COVID-19. The CDR3 region has the DNA TGTGCCAGCAGCTTAGGGCTAGCGGAGTACAATGAGCAGTTCTTC. Protein: CASSLGLAEYNEQFF.